This TCR beta chain was sequenced during a study of cytomegalovirus exposure and HLA in healthy donors. Study summary: A later analysis reported the same platform for the 110 or so validation repertoires and the 500 to 750 first-cohort repertoires.

Study-wide findings and caveats: First-cohort TCR clusters were later found to tend to co-occur in the 130 or so validation repertoires. The study flagged some 180 TCR beta chains as cytomegalovirus-associated.

The germline V gene encodes CDR1 SEHNR and CDR2 FQNEAQ (reference sequence). The V and J ends lost 2 bases and 2 bases respectively, with 13 bases between them. CDR3 size: 15 residues. Using immunoSEQ multiplex PCR, the repertoire was profiled, and TCRdb retains in-frame clones only, with some absent. The profile shows hundreds of thousands of clones, more than 75% of them singletons. This clone was counted only a few times. No antigen is known for it. Sequencing was carried out using PBMCs. This sequence joins TRBV7-9 and TRBJ2-7, with D maybe TRBD1 (6 bases). The sequence derives from a man younger than 35 in good health and CMV-seronegative. The CDR3 protein is CASSLSGTPAYEQYF. The CDR3 DNA follows: TGTGCCAGCAGCTTATCCGGGACACCAGCCTACGAGCAGTACTTC.